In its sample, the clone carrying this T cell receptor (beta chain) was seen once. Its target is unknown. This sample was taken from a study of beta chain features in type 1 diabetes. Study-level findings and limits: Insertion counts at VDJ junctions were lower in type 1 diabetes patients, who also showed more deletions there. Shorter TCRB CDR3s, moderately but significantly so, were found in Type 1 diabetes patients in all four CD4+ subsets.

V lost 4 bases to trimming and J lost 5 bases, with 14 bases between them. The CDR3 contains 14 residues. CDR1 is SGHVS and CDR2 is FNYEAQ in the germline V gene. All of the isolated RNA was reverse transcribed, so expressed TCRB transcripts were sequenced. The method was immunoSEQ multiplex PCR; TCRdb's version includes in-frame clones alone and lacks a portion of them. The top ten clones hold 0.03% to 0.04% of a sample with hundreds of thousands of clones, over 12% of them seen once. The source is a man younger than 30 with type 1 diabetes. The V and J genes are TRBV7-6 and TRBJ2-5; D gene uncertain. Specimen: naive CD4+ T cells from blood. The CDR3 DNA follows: TGTGCCAGCAGCTCCTTTGGTGGGCGGGAGACCCAGTACTTC. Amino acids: CASSSFGGRETQYF. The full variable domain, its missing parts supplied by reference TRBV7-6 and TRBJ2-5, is GAGVSQSPRYKVTKRGQDVALRCDPISGHVSLYWYRQALGQGPEFLTYFNYEAQQDKSGLPNDRFSAERPEGSISTLTIQRTEQRDSAMYRCASSSFGGRETQYFGPGTRLLVL.